The source of this TCR beta chain is a study of blood T cell repertoires in COVID-19 (dated by TCRdb to 2018 to 2020). A note on the overall study: Collaborator samples came from the United States, Italy and Spain and covered acute and convalescent phases of COVID-19. Samples were obtained from the ongoing ImmuneRACE study (first 160 participants) and from over 1,000 subjects provided by 6 global collaborators. Deeply sampled blood TCRbeta repertoires from subjects exposed to, actively infected with, or recovered from COVID-19 were included in the dataset. The material from the prospective study consisted of cDNA or gDNA derived from T cells, B-cell-depleted T cells, or PBMCs. Sample metadata almost always included a de-identified subject ID, COVID-19 status, age in years and sex. A freely available public database, intended as a resource for researchers studying the immune response to SARS-CoV-2, is where the repertoires were released. HLA class I and class II types, where available, came from metadata supplied by the sample provider rather than from assay-based typing. What the study reported, not specific to this receptor: How much clinical and demographic metadata was included differed by source and by participant, and the metadata was provided uncurated.

The CDR3 runs 8 amino acids, cysteine and phenylalanine included. Only the CDR3 part of the read is kept: 24 bases, read in frame from the first base. The collaborating institutions used their own protocols to collect whole blood in K2EDTA tubes. For TCRbeta analysis, collaborators shipped samples as frozen whole blood, isolated PBMCs, or DNA extracted from either of those sample types. TCRbeta CDR3 regions were amplified from genomic DNA by means of the immunoSEQ Assay, a bias-controlled multiplex PCR. In the authors' own workflow: Within the assay, amplification of reference gene primers was used to estimate how many nucleated cells each sample contained. To quantify the absolute abundance of each unique TCRbeta CDR3 rearrangement, sequence reads were collapsed and filtered. For each sample, productive Simpson clonality was calculated as the square root of Simpson's diversity index across productive rearrangements. In its TCRdb copy, this immuneACCESS table keeps in-frame sequences only and misses some clones. Where compared with another copy, unresolved V genes explain less than half of these, and the others have no known cause. V and J calls and clone size are copied from that table; D and trimming were computed from the DNA. For this sample the table gives some 250,000 clones, of which approximately 80% were detected only once. The top ten clones comprise around 2.9% of the sample.

This clone has just a few counts. Its specific antigen is unknown. The record has no base qualities; no much larger clone is one base away. The sequence links TRBV21-1 to TRBJ1-4. TRBV21-1 is tagged as a pseudogene. The origin of this receptor is a woman aged 60-70 years with active or convalescent COVID-19. Sequenced sample: peripheral blood. The sequenced DNA: TGCAGTCTCGGGAAACTGTTTTTT. Its coded protein is CSLGKLFF.